This TCR beta chain was observed in a study of CD8 T cells in ankylosing spondylitis. Study conclusions and caveats: Ankylosing spondylitis blood appeared to be characterized by a TCR beta motif of eight highly homologous variants.

Points on this clonotype: What it recognizes is unknown.

Losses at the gene ends were 0 bases for V and 0 bases for J; bases not matched to a gene: 6. The length of the CDR3 is 18 residues. Germline assignment: CDR1 SGHVS and CDR2 FQNEAQ. TCRdb used MiXCR to reprocess the 5' RACE reads, holding one entry per CDR3 protein. Of about 540,000 distinct CDR3 sequences in the sample, roughly 13% are singletons; the top ten hold under 7.5%. The clonotype originates from a male donor with ankylosing spondylitis. The sample was blood, either unsorted or a sorted T cell fraction (not recorded which). This chain joins TRBV7-8 and TRBJ2-1; 9 nucleotides agree with TRBD1. CDR3 nucleotides: TGTGCCAGCAGCTTAGCCGGGACAGGGTATTTCTCCTACAATGAGCAGTTCTTC. Translating gives CASSLAGTGYFSYNEQFF.